These 12 T cell receptor beta chains were all obtained from the same sample, sequenced in a study of blood T cell repertoires in COVID-19. The table came from immunoSEQ multiplex PCR; TCRdb's copy has only in-frame clones and leaves some out. The data show about 250,000 clones, about four fifths seen once. Sequencing was done on a sample of peripheral blood. The receptors derive from an elderly man with acute or convalescent COVID-19.

The chain has TRBV6-5 and TRBJ1-1, with 7 bases fitting TRBD1. CDR1 MNHEY and CDR2 SVGAGI come from the germline V gene. Trimming at V came to 0 bases and at J to 1 base, leaving 5 bases not matched to a gene. This CDR3 is 16 amino acids long. The CDR3, as DNA: TGTGCCAGCAGTTACTCACAGGGGCCTCCGAACACTGAAGCTTTCTTT. Translation: CASSYSQGPPNTEAFF.

In this sample, this clone turned up once. V usage is TRBV10-2 and J usage is TRBJ1-4; D might be TRBD1 (6 bases). Germline V gene data show CDR1 as WSHSY and CDR2 as SAAADI. This CDR3 is 16 amino acids long. V was clipped by 3 bases and J by 8 bases, with 19 bases between them. The CDR3 coding sequence is TGCGCCAGCAGTGATGGGCCGGGGGGGCTCAAAGAAAAACTGTTTTTT. Translating it yields CASSDGPGGLKEKLFF.

The chain joins TRBV5-3 to TRBJ2-5; no definite D call. TRBV5-3 is identified as an open reading frame with a role that is uncertain. The CDR3 covers 15 residues. V lost 2 bases, J lost 4 bases, and 15 bases lay in between. The CDR3 is CARSFLMERLETQYF. CDR3 nucleotides: TGTGCCAGAAGCTTCCTAATGGAGAGATTAGAGACCCAGTACTTC.

The V gene is TRBV6-5, the J gene TRBJ2-3; the D gene is possibly TRBD2 (5 bases). The CDR3 has 12 residues. Germline values: CDR1 MNHEY, CDR2 SVGAGI. V was clipped by 6 bases and J by 3 bases, with 7 bases between them. In nucleotides, the CDR3 is TGTGCCAGCAGAGCGGAAACAGATACGCAGTATTTT. Its protein is CASRAETDTQYF.

The rearrangement uses TRBV5-1 and TRBJ1-1; 11 positions match TRBD1. Germline loops: CDR1 SGHRS, CDR2 YFSETQ. This CDR3 has 16 residues. The V and J ends lost 3 bases and 5 bases, in that order; junction bases with no gene match: 9. The CDR3 nucleotides read TGCGCCAGCAGCTGGGGAGGACAGGGGGCGCGAACTGAAGCTTTCTTT. It codes for CASSWGGQGARTEAFF.

In regard to this clone: The identical CDR3 is also encoded by other nucleotide sequences in the sample. The V gene is TRBV5-1, the J gene TRBJ2-3; the D is unclear. Germline-derived CDR1 and CDR2 are SGHRS and YFSETQ. This CDR3 is built from 14 residues. Trimming removed 0 bases from V and 2 bases from J, with 7 bases in between. CDR3 in DNA: TGCGCCAGCAGCTTGGGACAAAACACAGATACGCAGTATTTT. This encodes CASSLGQNTDTQYF.

As concerns this clone: Different DNA sequences within this sample yield the same CDR3. The chain uses TRBV2 and TRBJ2-7; unclear D gene. The CDR3 consists of 12 residues. Germline values: CDR1 SNHLY, CDR2 FYNNEI. V lost 5 bases to trimming and J lost 0 bases, with 5 bases between them. This chain's CDR3 is CASSPGSYEQYF. The DNA of the CDR3 is TGTGCCAGCAGTCCCGGCTCCTACGAGCAGTACTTC.

J is TRBJ1-2 and V is TRBV28; 9 bases fit TRBD1. V gave up 10 bases and J gave up 7 bases; unmatched junction bases: 10. CDR3 size: 13 residues. Germline V gives CDR1 MDHEN, CDR2 SYDVKM. CDR3 coding DNA: TGTGCCATAGAAAAACCGGGACAGGGTGGCTACACCTTC. The encoded protein is CAIEKPGQGGYTF.

The V gene is TRBV5-1, the J gene TRBJ1-2, with 10 nucleotides matching TRBD1. The ends lost 4 bases at V and 3 bases at J; junction bases unmatched: 6. The CDR3 is 15 amino acids. Germline V gene sequence: CDR1 SGHRS, CDR2 YFSETQ. CDR3 amino acids: CASSAQTGGDYGYTF. CDR3 coding DNA: TGCGCCAGCAGCGCCCAGACAGGGGGCGACTATGGCTACACCTTC.

The V and J genes are TRBV5-1 and TRBJ1-2, with no clear D. With 4 bases removed from V and 4 bases from J, the gap between germline ends came to 8 bases. Germline CDR1 is SGHRS and CDR2 is YFSETQ. The CDR3 has 12 amino acids. CDR3 nucleotides: TGCGCCAGCAGCAGGGAGTCCTATGGCTACACCTTC. This translates into CASSRESYGYTF.

The chain links TRBV29-1 to TRBJ1-3; D call uncertain. Trimming removed 6 bases from V and 0 bases from J, with 12 bases in between. This CDR3 has 14 residues. Germline V gene data show CDR1 as SQVTM and CDR2 as ANQGSEA. CDR3 coding DNA: TGCAGCGTCGGATTTTCGGGCTCTGGAAACACCATATATTTT. This translates into CSVGFSGSGNTIYF.

This chain's CDR3 is CASSLRGSGVYEQYF. The CDR3 coding sequence is TGTGCCAGCAGCTTGAGGGGTAGCGGGGTTTACGAGCAGTACTTC. This rearrangement joins TRBV5-6 to TRBJ2-7; TRBD2 matches at 8 bases. Germline V CDR1 and CDR2: SGHDT, YYEEEE. The CDR3 has 15 residues. The V and J ends lost 1 base and 4 bases, in that order; junction bases with no gene match: 7. The full variable domain, with the rest looked up from reference TRBV5-6 and TRBJ2-7, is DAGVTQSPTHLIKTRGQQVTLRCSPKSGHDTVSWYQQALGQGPQFIFQYYEEEERQRGNFPDRFSGHQFPNYSSELNVNALLLGDSALYLCASSLRGSGVYEQYFGPGTRLTVT.